The rows below give T cell receptor beta chains drawn from one sample of a study of Graves' ophthalmopathy and Graves' hyperthyroidism. Using its own MiXCR run on the multiplex PCR reads, TCRdb lists one record per CDR3 protein. The repertoire holds 900,000 to 1,200,000 distinct CDR3 sequences, with 36% as singletons. Material: peripheral blood or thyroid tissue (not recorded which). The receptors shown here come from an adult man with Graves' hyperthyroidism. The CDR3 runs from the conserved cysteine through the conserved F or W. The D gene is left open where the match is weak. Expanded clones get a size class; other rows say once, few or many, or leave the size out.

j_call d_call clone_size v_call cdr3_aa cdr3_nt
TRBJ2-5 NA NA TRBV6-5 CASIKAVQETQYF TGTGCCAGCATAAAAGCGGTCCAAGAGACCCAGTACTTC
TRBJ1-1 TRBD1 many TRBV9 CASSADRGLTEAFF TGTGCCAGCAGCGCAGACAGGGGGCTCACTGAAGCTTTCTTT
TRBJ2-6 TRBD2 many TRBV10-3 CAITSGSSSGANVLTF TGTGCCATCACTAGCGGCTCTAGCTCTGGGGCCAACGTCCTGACTTTC
TRBJ2-7 NA NA TRBV6-5 CASTVDGYEQYF TGTGCCAGCACCGTCGACGGGTACGAGCAGTACTTC
TRBJ1-2 NA NA TRBV15 CATSSLGGRNYGYTF TGTGCCACCAGCAGCTTAGGGGGACGGAACTATGGCTACACCTTC
TRBJ1-5 NA many TRBV12-3/TRBV12-4 CASSFAEDQPQHF TGTGCCAGCAGTTTCGCGGAAGATCAGCCCCAGCATTTT
TRBJ2-5 TRBD1 many TRBV2 CASPNANRGQGQETQYF TGTGCCAGCCCCAACGCGAACAGGGGGCAAGGCCAAGAGACCCAGTACTTC
TRBJ2-7 NA many TRBV7-3 CASSPGPVGWGEQYF TGTGCCAGCAGCCCAGGCCCTGTGGGGTGGGGCGAGCAGTACTTC
TRBJ2-7 NA few TRBV11-2 CASSPQGGSSYEQYF TGTGCCAGCAGCCCACAGGGAGGCTCTTCCTACGAGCAGTACTTC
TRBJ2-7 NA NA TRBV7-2 CASSSSQGWVEQYF TGTGCCAGCAGCTCCTCGCAGGGATGGGTCGAGCAGTACTTC
TRBJ2-2 TRBD2 NA TRBV5-1 CASSQEPGLVTTGELFF TGCGCCAGCAGCCAAGAACCGGGACTAGTTACAACCGGGGAGCTGTTTTTT
TRBJ2-5 NA many TRBV29-1 CSVEASVTQETQYF TGCAGCGTTGAGGCTAGCGTGACACAAGAGACCCAGTACTTC
TRBJ2-5 NA NA TRBV7-9 CASSPTLWRTQETQYF TGTGCCAGCTCACCAACATTATGGCGGACCCAAGAGACCCAGTACTTC
TRBJ2-7 NA few TRBV14 CASSDGDGISYEQYF TGTGCCAGCAGCGACGGGGACGGTATCTCCTACGAGCAGTACTTC